Included here is one T cell receptor (beta chain) sequence, with context. The antigen is not known. No infections or other immune events were documented during collection. Libraries were prepared by immunoSEQ multiplex PCR; TCRdb keeps only in-frame clonotypes and omits some of them. The profile shows roughly 100,000 clones, about 89% of them singletons. This specimen comes from a study of identifying expanded T cells in peripheral blood. Study results and caveats: Across healthy donors, higher total template counts meant significantly greater approximately two-week count variance.

Germline loops: CDR1 MNHEY, CDR2 SMNVEV (reference sequence). There are 14 residues in the CDR3. V was cut by 1 base and J by 1 base, with 8 bases left in between. The chain has TRBV27 and TRBJ2-7; D unresolved. The sequenced material came from blood. The TCR was taken from a person aged 18 to 69 in good health. CDR3 loop: CASSLWQASYEQYF. The DNA for the CDR3 is TGTGCCAGCAGTTTATGGCAGGCATCCTACGAGCAGTACTTC.